This T cell receptor beta chain was sequenced in a study of cytomegalovirus exposure and HLA in healthy donors. The table lists this clone with a count of one. Its antigen is still unknown. This PCR relied on a set of 60 Vbeta primers and 13 Jbeta primers. The assay was immunoSEQ multiplex PCR, and TCRdb's table has in-frame clones only and misses some. This table has 200,000 to 250,000 clones, around 80% appearing once. The study, taken as a whole, reports: The majority of TCR sequences were rare, yet some public TCRs appeared in many donors. Analysis was carried out at a later point, and it linked a missense DCLRE1C variant to TCR beta V- and J-gene trimming. A few chains tied to CMV proved CMV antigen-specific in vitro.

The CDR3 covers 15 residues. Germline V lookup: CDR1 ENHRY, CDR2 SYGVKD. V was trimmed by 6 bases and J by 0 bases, leaving 12 bases between them. V and J are TRBV10-3 and TRBJ2-1, with D unclear. Sequenced: PBMCs. The source of this sequence is a woman aged 60-75 years in good health and CMV-seropositive. The CDR3 protein is CAIRAQVSSYNEQFF. DNA for the CDR3: TGTGCCATCAGGGCCCAGGTGAGCTCCTACAATGAGCAGTTCTTC.